These 26 T cell receptor beta chains came from one sample sequenced in a study of blood T cell repertoires in COVID-19. Only in-frame clones appear in the TCRdb table, and some are missing; sequencing was by immunoSEQ multiplex PCR. The profile shows 250,000 or so clones, 80% to 85% of them singletons. Specimen: peripheral blood. The receptors stem from a woman between 35 and 50 years old who had recovered from COVID-19.

The chain links TRBV9 to TRBJ1-6, with 9 bases identical to TRBD1. The CDR3 is 17 residues long. V shed 3 bases, J shed 9 bases, and the junction held 13 bases outside the gene matches. CDR1 is SGDLS, CDR2 YYNGEE, per germline. CDR3 residues: CASSAGYRDRVGSPLHF. CDR3 bases: TGTGCCAGCAGCGCCGGATACCGGGACAGGGTTGGTTCACCCCTCCACTTT. Together with reference TRBV9 and TRBJ1-6, the CDR3 gives the full variable domain: DSGVTQTPKHLITATGQRVTLRCSPRSGDLSVYWYQQSLDQGLQFLIQYYNGEERAKGNILERFSAQQFPDLHSELNLSSLELGDSALYFCASSAGYRDRVGSPLHFGNGTRLTVT.

The genes are TRBV28 and TRBJ1-1; TRBD1 matches 12 bases. J gave up 5 bases and V 10 bases, and 11 bases lay outside the gene matches. Germline V gene sequence: CDR1 MDHEN, CDR2 SYDVKM. CDR3 length: 15 amino acids. The CDR3, as DNA: TGTGCCACCCGGGGGACAGGGGGCTGGAAGACTGAAGCTTTCTTT. Residues: CATRGTGGWKTEAFF.

This chain links TRBV19 with TRBJ2-7, with 9 positions matching TRBD2. Germline trimming cut 5 bases from V and 4 bases from J; bases unmatched to any gene: 6. Per the germline V gene, CDR1 is LNHDA and CDR2 is SQIVND (reference sequence). The CDR3 length is 14 residues. CDR3 coding DNA: TGTGCCAGTAGTGGTAGCGGGGGCCGATACGAGCAGTACTTC. Translating it yields CASSGSGGRYEQYF.

This sequence joins TRBV4-2 and TRBJ2-5; TRBD2 agrees at 10 bases. The J segment lost 4 bases and the V segment lost 4 bases, leaving 6 bases of the junction unmatched. From germline, CDR1 is LGHNA and CDR2 YNFKEQ. This CDR3 comprises 15 residues. In DNA form, the CDR3 reads TGTGCCAGCAGCCCGAGCGGGGGGGCCGGAGAGACCCAGTACTTC. Translation: CASSPSGGAGETQYF.

The chain joins TRBV11-2 to TRBJ1-6; D gene unclear. V was pared by 7 bases and J by 7 bases, with 20 bases between. Per the germline V gene, CDR1 is SGHAT and CDR2 is FQNNGV. The CDR3 consists of 16 residues. The CDR3 spells CASTPQLGSRNSPLHF. For the CDR3, the DNA is TGTGCCAGCACCCCTCAACTAGGGTCCAGAAATTCACCCCTCCACTTT.

This clone was recorded a few times. This chain connects TRBV7-6 to TRBJ1-6; possibly TRBD1 for D (6 bases). This CDR3 region has 18 residues. V was clipped by 0 bases and J by 6 bases, with 18 bases between them. The V gene's germline CDR1 is SGHVS and CDR2 FNYEAQ. The CDR3 nucleotides are TGTGCCAGCAGCTTAGCGCGGGGGTTTGGGGGCCGTAATTCACCCCTCCACTTT. Protein sequence: CASSLARGFGGRNSPLHF.

The J gene is TRBJ2-2, the V gene TRBV5-1; D is perhaps TRBD1 (5 bases). The CDR3 runs 15 residues. V lost 2 bases to trimming and J lost 6 bases, with 14 bases between them. Germline-derived CDR1 and CDR2 are SGHRS and YFSETQ. The CDR3 sequence: CASSFAGMGSGELFF. The CDR3 region has the DNA TGCGCCAGCAGCTTCGCAGGGATGGGATCCGGGGAGCTGTTTTTT.

The genes are TRBV5-1 and TRBJ2-3; a weak D match, TRBD2 (7 bases). Trimming removed 5 bases at V and 2 bases at J, with 12 bases between. The CDR3 has 14 residues. CDR1 is SGHRS and CDR2 is YFSETQ in the germline V gene. The CDR3, as DNA: TGCGCCAGCAGTGGCGGGGGCACCACAGATACGCAGTATTTT. This encodes CASSGGGTTDTQYF.

The V gene is TRBV11-3, the J gene TRBJ2-1; TRBD1 agrees at 7 bases. CDR1 is SGHNT and CDR2 is YENEEA in the germline V gene. The junction had 14 bases not matched to a gene; V was cut back by 1 base and J by 8 bases. This CDR3 has 17 amino acids. This CDR3 is CASSLGRTGFKGDEQFF. The CDR3 DNA is TGTGCCAGCAGCTTAGGACGGACAGGCTTCAAGGGGGATGAGCAGTTCTTC.

The chain links TRBV27 to TRBJ2-3; 11 bases are a match to TRBD2. J was trimmed by 0 bases and V by 5 bases; bases with no gene match: 13. CDR1 is MNHEY and CDR2 is SMNVEV in the germline V gene (reference sequence). This CDR3 spans 19 amino acids. The CDR3 coding sequence is TGTGCCAGCAGTCGGCGACTAGCGGGGATCCGGGGGAGCACAGATACGCAGTATTTT. Its protein product is CASSRRLAGIRGSTDTQYF.

The chain links TRBV5-5 to TRBJ2-1, with a tentative D call TRBD1 (6 bases). The CDR3 is made up of 19 amino acids. Germline CDR1 reads SGHKS; CDR2 reads YYEKEE (reference sequence). Trimming stripped 0 bases from V and 8 bases from J, with 27 bases between. CDR3 loop: CASSLEGVRTGRTKDEQFF. The CDR3 bases are TGTGCCAGCAGCTTGGAGGGGGTGCGGACTGGTCGAACTAAGGATGAGCAGTTCTTC. The variable domain in full, with the rest retrieved from reference TRBV5-5 and TRBJ2-1, is DAGVTQSPTHLIKTRGQQVTLRCSPISGHKSVSWYQQVLGQGPQFIFQYYEKEERGRGNFPDRFSARQFPNYSSELNVNALLLGDSALYLCASSLEGVRTGRTKDEQFFGPGTRLTVL.

The V call is TRBV5-5, the J call TRBJ2-7; 7 bases align to TRBD1. Germline V gene data show CDR1 as SGHKS and CDR2 as YYEKEE (reference sequence). V was clipped by 4 bases and J by 0 bases; unmatched bases: 7. This CDR3 has 15 residues. The CDR3 DNA follows: TGTGCCAGCAGCCTAGGGGGCTATACCTCCTACGAGCAGTACTTC. Translating gives CASSLGGYTSYEQYF.

This clone came up a few times. The chain employs TRBV7-9 and TRBJ1-2; D is possibly TRBD1 (6 bases). CDR3 length equals 13 residues. Per germline, CDR1 SEHNR and CDR2 FQNEAQ (reference sequence). Between the trimmed V and J ends, which lost 5 bases and 3 bases, there was a span of 10 bases. The CDR3 DNA reads as TGTGCCAGCAGCCCGGACAGCTACTATGGCTACACCTTC. It encodes CASSPDSYYGYTF. Using reference TRBV7-9 and TRBJ1-2 for the parts outside the CDR3, the full variable domain is DTGVSQNPRHKITKRGQNVTFRCDPISEHNRLYWYRQTLGQGPEFLTYFQNEAQLEKSRLLSDRFSAERPKGSFSTLEIQRTEQGDSAMYLCASSPDSYYGYTFGSGTRLTVV.

The J gene is TRBJ1-5, the V gene TRBV6-6; 8 nucleotides line up with TRBD1. The CDR3 has 15 amino acids. The germline V gene has CDR1 MNHNY and CDR2 SVGAGI (reference sequence). V was pared by 6 bases and J by 0 bases, with 4 bases of the junction left unmatched. CDR3 protein: CASSRDRFSNQPQHF. Here the CDR3 DNA reads TGTGCCAGCAGCAGGGACAGGTTTAGCAATCAGCCCCAGCATTTT.

This chain joins TRBV9 and TRBJ1-2; maybe TRBD1 (5 bases). V lost 4 bases and J 3 bases, leaving 19 bases between the germline ends. There are 16 residues in the CDR3. The germline gives CDR1 SGDLS, CDR2 YYNGEE. CDR3 DNA: TGTGCCAGCAGCCCCCCGACCACGGGGGACGACTATGGCTACACCTTC. Protein: CASSPPTTGDDYGYTF.

This clone was found once. The chain combines TRBV6-4 with TRBJ1-1, with a possible D match to TRBD1 (5 bases). Per germline, CDR1 MRHNA and CDR2 SNTAGT. There are 14 residues in the CDR3. The V end lost 5 bases, the J end lost 6 bases, and 16 bases lay between the germline ends. DNA for the CDR3: TGTGCCAGCAGTCGTCAGGGTGGTGACTCTGAAGCTTTCTTT. It is translated as CASSRQGGDSEAFF.

The chain combines TRBV27 with TRBJ1-5; unclear D gene. V was pared by 6 bases and J by 0 bases, with 15 bases between. CDR1 and CDR2 (germline): MNHEY, SMNVEV (reference sequence). The CDR3 contains 16 residues. CDR3: CASRDLAMNSNQPQHF. The CDR3 region has the DNA TGTGCCAGCAGAGACTTGGCGATGAATAGCAATCAGCCCCAGCATTTT.

The sample holds a few counts of this clone. This sequence joins TRBV13 and TRBJ2-5, with D possibly matching TRBD1 (6 bases). The V end lost 4 bases, the J end lost 0 bases, and 15 bases lay between the germline ends. The CDR3 has 16 amino acids. Germline assignment: CDR1 PRHDT and CDR2 FYEKMQ (reference sequence). The CDR3 region is CASSYRTAINQETQYF. The CDR3 nucleotides are TGTGCCAGCAGCTACCGGACAGCAATTAACCAAGAGACCCAGTACTTC. The full variable domain, rest sourced from reference TRBV13 and TRBJ2-5, is AAGVIQSPRHLIKEKRETATLKCYPIPRHDTVYWYQQGPGQDPQFLISFYEKMQSDKGSIPDRFSAQQFSDYHSELNMSSLELGDSALYFCASSYRTAINQETQYFGPGTRLLVL.

The chain uses TRBV3-1 (or the pseudogene TRBV3-2) and TRBJ2-7; weak D call: TRBD1 (6 bases). V was pared by 4 bases and J by 0 bases, with 16 bases between. The germline V gene encodes CDR1 LGHDT and CDR2 YNNKEL (reference sequence). The CDR3 runs to 16 residues. CDR3 region: CASSPAEWGPSYEQYF. CDR3 nucleotides: TGTGCCAGCAGCCCAGCGGAGTGGGGGCCCTCCTACGAGCAGTACTTC.

The chain is built from TRBV18 and TRBJ2-3; D is undetermined. The germline V gene encodes CDR1 KGHSH and CDR2 LQKENI. The CDR3 has 15 amino acids. V shed 2 bases and J shed 3 bases, with 12 bases lying between them. The CDR3 loop is CASSPLQARTDTQYF. The CDR3 nucleotides are TGTGCCAGCTCACCATTGCAAGCGCGGACAGATACGCAGTATTTT.

This clone was seen only a few times. V gene TRBV9 combines with J gene TRBJ1-2; D is undetermined. Germline V CDR1 and CDR2: SGDLS, YYNGEE. The V and J ends lost 8 bases and 4 bases respectively, with 6 bases between them. The CDR3 is 10 residues long. The CDR3: CASGRYGYTF. The CDR3 DNA follows: TGTGCCAGTGGGCGCTATGGCTACACCTTC.

Regarding this clone: Other nucleotide sequences in the sample specify the same CDR3. The rearrangement joins TRBV6-5 to TRBJ1-3; 7 positions agree with TRBD1. J was trimmed by 4 bases and V by 2 bases; bases with no gene match: 2. Looked up from germline, CDR1 is MNHEY and CDR2 is SVGAGI. The length of the CDR3 is 14 residues. Here the CDR3 reads CASSYGTAGNTIYF. The CDR3 nucleotides are TGTGCCAGCAGTTACGGGACAGCAGGAAACACCATATATTTT.

CDR3 DNA: TGTGCCAGCAGCCTGTGGACAGCCGAGCAGTACTTC. Translation: CASSLWTAEQYF. The chain uses TRBV3-1 (or the pseudogene TRBV3-2) and TRBJ2-7; perhaps TRBD1 as D (6 bases). The germline CDR1 and CDR2 sequences are LGHDT and YNNKEL (reference sequence). The CDR3 totals 12 residues. V shed 4 bases and J shed 6 bases, with 10 bases lying between them.

The chain is built from TRBV5-1 and TRBJ1-2; 11 nucleotides align to TRBD1. The V and J ends lost 4 bases and 8 bases, in that order; junction bases with no gene match: 7. Looked up from germline, CDR1 is SGHRS and CDR2 is YFSETQ. This CDR3 spans 14 amino acids. CDR3 residues: CASSREGTGGGYTF. CDR3 DNA sequence: TGCGCCAGCAGCAGAGAGGGGACAGGGGGAGGCTACACCTTC.

The chain recombines TRBV3-1 (or the pseudogene TRBV3-2) with TRBJ2-3; D is unresolved. The CDR3 is 14 residues long. V was shortened by 2 bases and J by 4 bases, with 10 bases between the two germline ends. CDR1 and CDR2 (germline): LGHDT, YNNKEL (reference sequence). CDR3 sequence reads: CASSQIRVSDTQYF. Written as DNA, the CDR3 is TGTGCCAGCAGCCAAATTCGGGTATCAGATACGCAGTATTTT.

The rearrangement uses TRBV27 and TRBJ1-6; D is uncertain. Germline CDR1 reads MNHEY; CDR2 reads SMNVEV (reference sequence). There are 21 residues in the CDR3. Trimming stripped 1 base from V and 0 bases from J, with 22 bases between. CDR3 loop: CASSLFHRFIGGSSYNSPLHF. DNA for the CDR3: TGTGCCAGCAGTTTATTCCATCGCTTTATAGGCGGGAGCTCCTATAATTCACCCCTCCACTTT.